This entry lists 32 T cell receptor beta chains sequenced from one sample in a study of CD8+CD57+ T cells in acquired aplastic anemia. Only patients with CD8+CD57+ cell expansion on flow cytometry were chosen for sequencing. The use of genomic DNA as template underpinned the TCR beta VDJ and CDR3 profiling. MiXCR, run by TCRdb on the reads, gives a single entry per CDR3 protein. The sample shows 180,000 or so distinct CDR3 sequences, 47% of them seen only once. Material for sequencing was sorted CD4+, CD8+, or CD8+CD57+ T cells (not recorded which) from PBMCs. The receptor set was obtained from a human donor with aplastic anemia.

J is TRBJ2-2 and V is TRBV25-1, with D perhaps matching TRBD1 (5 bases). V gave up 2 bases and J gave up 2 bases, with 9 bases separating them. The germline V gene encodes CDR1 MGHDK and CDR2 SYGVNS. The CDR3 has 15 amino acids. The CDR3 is CASSEAQGNTGELFF. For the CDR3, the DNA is TGTGCCAGCAGTGAAGCCCAGGGAAACACCGGGGAGCTGTTTTTT.

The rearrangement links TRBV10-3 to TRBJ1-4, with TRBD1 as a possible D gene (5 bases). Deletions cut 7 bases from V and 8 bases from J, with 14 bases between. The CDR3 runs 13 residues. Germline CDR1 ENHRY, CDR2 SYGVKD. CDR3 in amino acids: CAINSGLGEKLFF. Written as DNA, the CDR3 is TGTGCCATCAATTCAGGGTTAGGAGAAAAACTGTTTTTT.

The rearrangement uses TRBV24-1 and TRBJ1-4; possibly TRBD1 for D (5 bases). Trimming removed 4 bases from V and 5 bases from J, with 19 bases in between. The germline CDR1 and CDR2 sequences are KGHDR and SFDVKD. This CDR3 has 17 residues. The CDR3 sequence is CATSDRTGTSYNEKLFF. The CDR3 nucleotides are TGTGCCACCAGTGACCGGACCGGGACCTCCTACAATGAAAAACTGTTTTTT.

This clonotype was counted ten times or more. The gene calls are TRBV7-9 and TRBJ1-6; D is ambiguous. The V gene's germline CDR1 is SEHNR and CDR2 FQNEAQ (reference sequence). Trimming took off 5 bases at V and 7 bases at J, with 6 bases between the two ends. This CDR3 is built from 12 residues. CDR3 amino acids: CASSPGNSPLHF. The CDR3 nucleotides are TGTGCCAGCAGCCCGGGGAATTCACCCCTCCACTTT.

The CDR3 nucleotides are TGTGCCATCAGTCCTCCGGGACTACCCTACGAGCAGTACTTC. Amino acid sequence: CAISPPGLPYEQYF. The chain is built from TRBV10-3 and TRBJ2-7; 7 bases match TRBD2. The CDR3 covers 14 residues. The J segment lost 2 bases and the V segment lost 5 bases, leaving 6 bases of the junction unmatched. Germline values: CDR1 ENHRY, CDR2 SYGVKD.

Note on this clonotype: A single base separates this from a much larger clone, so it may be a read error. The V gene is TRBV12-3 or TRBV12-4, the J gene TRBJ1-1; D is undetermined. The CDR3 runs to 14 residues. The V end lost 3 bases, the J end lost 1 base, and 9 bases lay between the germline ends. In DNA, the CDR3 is TGTGCCAGCAGTTTCGGTTTTAGGAACACTGAAGCTTTCTTT. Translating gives CASSFGFRNTEAFF.

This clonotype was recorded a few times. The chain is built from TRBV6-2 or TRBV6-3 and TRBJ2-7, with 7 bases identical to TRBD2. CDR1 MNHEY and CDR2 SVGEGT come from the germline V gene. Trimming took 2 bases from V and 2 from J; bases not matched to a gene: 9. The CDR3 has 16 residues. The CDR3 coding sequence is TGTGCCAGCAGTTACGGGGGGGGGGAATTGGCCTACGAGCAGTACTTC. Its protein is CASSYGGGELAYEQYF.

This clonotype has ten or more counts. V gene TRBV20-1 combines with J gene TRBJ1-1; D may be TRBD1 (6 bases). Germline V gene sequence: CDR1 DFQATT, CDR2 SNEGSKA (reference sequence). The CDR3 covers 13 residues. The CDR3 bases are TGCACCACACAGGGTCTCATGAACACTGAAGCTTTCTTT. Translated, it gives CTTQGLMNTEAFF.

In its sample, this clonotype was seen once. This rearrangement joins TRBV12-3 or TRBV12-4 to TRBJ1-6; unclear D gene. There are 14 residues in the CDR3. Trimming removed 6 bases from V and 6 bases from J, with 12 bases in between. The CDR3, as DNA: TGTGCCAGCAGCTACGGCCTTTCTAATTCACCCCTCCACTTT. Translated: CASSYGLSNSPLHF.

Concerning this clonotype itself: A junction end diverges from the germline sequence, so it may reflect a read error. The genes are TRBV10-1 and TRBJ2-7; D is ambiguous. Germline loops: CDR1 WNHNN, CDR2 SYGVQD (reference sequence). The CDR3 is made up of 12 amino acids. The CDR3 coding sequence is TGTGCCAGCTCACCCCGCCTGGGCGAGCAGTACTTC. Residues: CASSPRLGEQYF.

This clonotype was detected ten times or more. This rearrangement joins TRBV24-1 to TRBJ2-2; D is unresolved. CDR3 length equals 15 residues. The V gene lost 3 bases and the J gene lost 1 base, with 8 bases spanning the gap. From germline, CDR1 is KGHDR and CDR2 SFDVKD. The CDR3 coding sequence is TGTGCCACCAGTGATCCGACATTGAACACCGGGGAGCTGTTTTTT. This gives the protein CATSDPTLNTGELFF.

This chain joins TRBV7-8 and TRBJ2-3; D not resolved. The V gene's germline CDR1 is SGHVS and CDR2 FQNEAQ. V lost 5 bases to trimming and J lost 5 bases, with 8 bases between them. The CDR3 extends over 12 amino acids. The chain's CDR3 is CASSTAGDTQYF. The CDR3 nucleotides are TGTGCCAGCAGCACCGCAGGAGATACGCAGTATTTT.

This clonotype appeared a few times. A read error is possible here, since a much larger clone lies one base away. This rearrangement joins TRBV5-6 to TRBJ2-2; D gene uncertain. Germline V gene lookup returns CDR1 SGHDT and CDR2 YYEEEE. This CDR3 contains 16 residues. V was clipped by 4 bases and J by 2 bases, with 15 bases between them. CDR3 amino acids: CASSRDSHVNTGELFF. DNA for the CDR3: TGTGCCAGCAGCCGCGATAGTCACGTTAACACCGGGGAGCTGTTTTTT. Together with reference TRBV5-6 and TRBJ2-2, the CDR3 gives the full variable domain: DAGVTQSPTHLIKTRGQQVTLRCSPKSGHDTVSWYQQALGQGPQFIFQYYEEEERQRGNFPDRFSGHQFPNYSSELNVNALLLGDSALYLCASSRDSHVNTGELFFGEGSRLTVL.

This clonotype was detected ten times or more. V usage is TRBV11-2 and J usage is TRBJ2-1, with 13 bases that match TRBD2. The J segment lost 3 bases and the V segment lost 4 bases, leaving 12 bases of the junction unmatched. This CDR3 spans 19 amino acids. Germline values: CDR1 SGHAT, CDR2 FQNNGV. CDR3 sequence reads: CASSSRDPGLAGSYNEQFF. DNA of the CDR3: TGTGCCAGCAGCTCCCGAGACCCGGGACTAGCGGGGAGCTACAATGAGCAGTTCTTC.

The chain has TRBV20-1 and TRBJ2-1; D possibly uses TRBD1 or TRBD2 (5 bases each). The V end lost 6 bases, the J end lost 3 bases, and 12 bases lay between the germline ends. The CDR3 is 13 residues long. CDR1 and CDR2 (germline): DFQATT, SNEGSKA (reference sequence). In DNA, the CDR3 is TGCAGTGCCGTCCGGGACGACTACAATGAGCAGTTCTTC. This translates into CSAVRDDYNEQFF.

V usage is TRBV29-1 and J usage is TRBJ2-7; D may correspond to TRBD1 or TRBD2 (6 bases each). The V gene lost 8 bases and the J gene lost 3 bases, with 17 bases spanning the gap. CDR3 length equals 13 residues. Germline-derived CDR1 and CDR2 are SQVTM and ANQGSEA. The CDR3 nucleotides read TGCAGCCAAGTCGGGGGCCGCAACTACGAGCAGTACTTC. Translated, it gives CSQVGGRNYEQYF.

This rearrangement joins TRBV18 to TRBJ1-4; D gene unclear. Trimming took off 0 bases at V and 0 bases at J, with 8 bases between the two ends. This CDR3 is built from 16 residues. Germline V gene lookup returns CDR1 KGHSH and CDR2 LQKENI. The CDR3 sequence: CASSPPLVTTNEKLFF. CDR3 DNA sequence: TGTGCCAGCTCACCACCGTTGGTCACAACTAATGAAAAACTGTTTTTT.

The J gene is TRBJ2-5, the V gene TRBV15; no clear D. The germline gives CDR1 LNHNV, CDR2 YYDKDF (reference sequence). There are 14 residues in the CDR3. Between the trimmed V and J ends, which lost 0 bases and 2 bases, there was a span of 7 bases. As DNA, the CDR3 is TGTGCCACCAGCAGAGAAGTAACTCAAGAGACCCAGTACTTC. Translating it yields CATSREVTQETQYF.

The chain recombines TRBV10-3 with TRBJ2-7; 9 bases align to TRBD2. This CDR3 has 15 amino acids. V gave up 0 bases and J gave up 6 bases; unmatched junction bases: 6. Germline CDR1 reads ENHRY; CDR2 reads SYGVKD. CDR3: CAISESNSGSGEQYF. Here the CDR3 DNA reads TGTGCCATCAGTGAGTCTAATAGCGGGAGCGGCGAGCAGTACTTC.

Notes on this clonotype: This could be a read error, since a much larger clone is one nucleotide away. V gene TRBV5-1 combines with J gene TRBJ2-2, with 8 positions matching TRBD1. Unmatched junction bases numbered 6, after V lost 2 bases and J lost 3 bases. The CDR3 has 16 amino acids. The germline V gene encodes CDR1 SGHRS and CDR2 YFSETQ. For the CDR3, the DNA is TGCGCCAGCAGCTTTGCAGGGACAGGCGACACCGGGGAGCTGTTTTTT. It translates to CASSFAGTGDTGELFF.

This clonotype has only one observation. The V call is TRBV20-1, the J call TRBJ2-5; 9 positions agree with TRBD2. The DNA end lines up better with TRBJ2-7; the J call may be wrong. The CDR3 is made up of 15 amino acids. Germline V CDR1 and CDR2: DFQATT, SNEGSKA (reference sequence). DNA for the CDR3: TGCAGTGCTTCTAGCGGGGCGCAAGGGCAGGGCGAGCAGTACTTC. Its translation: CSASSGAQGQGEQYF.

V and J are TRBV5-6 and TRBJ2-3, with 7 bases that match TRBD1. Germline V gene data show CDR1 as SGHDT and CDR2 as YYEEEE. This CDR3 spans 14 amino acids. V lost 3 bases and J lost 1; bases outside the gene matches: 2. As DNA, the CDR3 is TGTGCCAGCAGCTACGGACAGGGCACAGATACGCAGTATTTT. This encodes CASSYGQGTDTQYF.

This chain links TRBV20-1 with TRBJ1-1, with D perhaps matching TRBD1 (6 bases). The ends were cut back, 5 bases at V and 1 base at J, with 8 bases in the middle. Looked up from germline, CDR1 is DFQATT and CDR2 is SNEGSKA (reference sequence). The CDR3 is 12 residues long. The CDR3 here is CSAGGGNTEAFF. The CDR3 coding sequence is TGCAGTGCTGGAGGGGGGAACACTGAAGCTTTCTTT.

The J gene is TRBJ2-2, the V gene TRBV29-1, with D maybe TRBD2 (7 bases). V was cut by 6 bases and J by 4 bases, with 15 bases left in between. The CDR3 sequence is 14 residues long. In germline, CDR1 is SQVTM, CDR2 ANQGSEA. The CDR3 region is CSVDAGASTGELFF. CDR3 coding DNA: TGCAGCGTGGACGCGGGGGCATCCACCGGGGAGCTGTTTTTT.

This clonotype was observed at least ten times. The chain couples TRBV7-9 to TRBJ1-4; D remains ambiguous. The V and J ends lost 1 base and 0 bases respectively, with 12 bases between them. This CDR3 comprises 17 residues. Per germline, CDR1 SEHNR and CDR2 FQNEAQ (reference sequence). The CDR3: CASSLEGHSATNEKLFF. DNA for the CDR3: TGTGCCAGCAGCTTAGAGGGCCACAGCGCAACTAATGAAAAACTGTTTTTT.

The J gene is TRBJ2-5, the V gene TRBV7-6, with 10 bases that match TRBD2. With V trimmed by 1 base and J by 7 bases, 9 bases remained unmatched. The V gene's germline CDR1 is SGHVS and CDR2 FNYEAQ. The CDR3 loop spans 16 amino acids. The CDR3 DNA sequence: TGTGCCAGCAGCTTAGATCCGGCTAGCGGGGGAGGGACCCAGTACTTC. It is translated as CASSLDPASGGGTQYF.

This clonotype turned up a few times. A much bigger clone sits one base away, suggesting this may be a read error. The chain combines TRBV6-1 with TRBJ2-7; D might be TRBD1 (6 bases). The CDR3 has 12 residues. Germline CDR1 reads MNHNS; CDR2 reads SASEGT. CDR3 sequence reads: CASSPQGLEQHF. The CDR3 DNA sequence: TGTGCCAGCAGCCCCCAGGGGCTCGAGCAGCACTTC.

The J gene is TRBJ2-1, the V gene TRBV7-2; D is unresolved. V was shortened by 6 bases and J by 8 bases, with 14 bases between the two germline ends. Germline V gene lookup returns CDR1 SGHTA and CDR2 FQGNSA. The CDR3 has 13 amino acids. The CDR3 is CASSEALRDEQFF. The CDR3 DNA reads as TGTGCCAGCAGTGAAGCCCTTAGGGATGAGCAGTTCTTC.

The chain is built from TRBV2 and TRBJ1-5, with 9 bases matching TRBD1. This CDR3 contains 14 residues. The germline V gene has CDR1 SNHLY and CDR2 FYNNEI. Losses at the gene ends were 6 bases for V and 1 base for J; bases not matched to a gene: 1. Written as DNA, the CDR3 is TGTGCCAGCAGAGGGACAGGGAGCAATCAGCCCCAGCATTTT. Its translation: CASRGTGSNQPQHF.

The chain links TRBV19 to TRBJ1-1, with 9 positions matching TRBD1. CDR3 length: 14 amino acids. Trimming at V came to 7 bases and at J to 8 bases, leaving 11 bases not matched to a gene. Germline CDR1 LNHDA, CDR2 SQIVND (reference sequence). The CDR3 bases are TGTGCCAGTACCCCTTTCGGACAGGGGATAGAAGCTTTCTTT. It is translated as CASTPFGQGIEAFF.

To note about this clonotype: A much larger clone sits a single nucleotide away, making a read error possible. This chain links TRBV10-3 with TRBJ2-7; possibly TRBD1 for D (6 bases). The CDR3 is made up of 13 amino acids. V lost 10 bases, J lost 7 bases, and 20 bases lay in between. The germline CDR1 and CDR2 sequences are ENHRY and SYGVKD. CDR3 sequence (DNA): TGTGCCAGCATGGTGGGGGCCCTGGGGGAGCAGTACTTC. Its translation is CASMVGALGEQYF.

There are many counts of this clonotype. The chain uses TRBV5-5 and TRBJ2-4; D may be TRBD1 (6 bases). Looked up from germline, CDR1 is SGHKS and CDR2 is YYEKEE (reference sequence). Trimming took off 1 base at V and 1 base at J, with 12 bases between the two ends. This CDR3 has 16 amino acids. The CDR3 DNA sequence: TGTGCCAGCAGCTTGCTTGGGGGCGCGGCCAAAAACATTCAGTACTTC. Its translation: CASSLLGGAAKNIQYF.